These 28 T cell receptor beta chains were sequenced from one sample in a study of blood T cell repertoires in COVID-19. Clones were read by immunoSEQ multiplex PCR, and TCRdb kept only the in-frame ones, dropping some. The sample includes 140,000 to 150,000 clones, around 83% of them seen just once. The sample was peripheral blood. These receptors originate from a human donor with acute or convalescent COVID-19. The donor label of this sample is uncertain.

This rearrangement joins TRBV27 to TRBJ2-7; 8 nucleotides agree with TRBD2. This CDR3 comprises 14 residues. Germline CDR1 and CDR2: MNHEY and SMNVEV (reference sequence). The V and J ends lost 5 bases and 4 bases, in that order; junction bases with no gene match: 7. The chain's CDR3 is CASSPSGSRYEQYV. The DNA of the CDR3 is TGTGCCAGCAGTCCGAGCGGGAGTAGATACGAGCAGTACGTC.

This rearrangement joins TRBV5-1 to TRBJ2-5; 10 bases map to TRBD2. V was clipped by 1 base and J by 5 bases; unmatched bases: 11. The CDR3 loop spans 17 amino acids. In germline, CDR1 is SGHRS, CDR2 YFSETQ. CDR3 DNA sequence: TGCGCCAGCAGCTTGCCCCGACTAGCGGGTGGGCAGGAGACCCAGTACTTC. It yields the protein CASSLPRLAGGQETQYF.

J is TRBJ2-5 and V is TRBV7-9; 11 nucleotides line up with TRBD1. Germline CDR1 reads SEHNR; CDR2 reads FQNEAQ (reference sequence). The CDR3 covers 15 residues. The V gene end was trimmed by 5 bases and the J gene end by 5 bases; junction bases not matched to a gene: 7. DNA for the CDR3: TGTGCCAGCAGCCCAATGGGACAGGGGGGCGAGACCCAGTACTTC. Translation gives CASSPMGQGGETQYF.

This sequence joins TRBV7-9 and TRBJ2-3; 7 bases fit TRBD2. The trim removed 6 bases at V and 4 bases at J, leaving 10 bases unmatched. The germline gives CDR1 SEHNR, CDR2 FQNEAQ (reference sequence). This CDR3 region has 15 residues. CDR3 loop: CASSFTVSGADTQYF. The DNA for the CDR3 is TGTGCCAGCAGTTTTACCGTGAGCGGGGCAGATACGCAGTATTTT.

The gene calls are TRBV15 and TRBJ1-4; D gene ambiguous. This CDR3 region has 15 residues. Germline V CDR1 and CDR2: LNHNV, YYDKDF (reference sequence). The V end was cut by 3 bases, the J end by 5 bases, with 13 bases between. Here the CDR3 reads CATSRRAGQNEKLFF. The CDR3 region has the DNA TGTGCCACCAGCAGGCGGGCGGGCCAGAATGAAAAACTGTTTTTT.

V is TRBV9 and J is TRBJ2-3; 7 bases are a match to TRBD1. Germline loops: CDR1 SGDLS, CDR2 YYNGEE. J lost 3 bases, V lost 4 bases, and 8 bases had no gene match. This CDR3 has 15 amino acids. In nucleotides, the CDR3 is TGTGCCAGCAGCACCAGAGACAGGGTAACAGATACGCAGTATTTT. It specifies CASSTRDRVTDTQYF.

The V and J genes are TRBV14 and TRBJ1-4; no firm D call. Germline CDR1 reads SGHDN; CDR2 reads FVKESK. V was trimmed by 1 base and J by 7 bases, leaving 10 bases between them. The CDR3 is 14 residues long. The CDR3 loop reads CASSQVGAGEKLFF. DNA of the CDR3: TGTGCCAGCAGCCAAGTGGGCGCGGGTGAAAAACTGTTTTTT.

V gene TRBV2 combines with J gene TRBJ2-5; 8 bases agree with TRBD1. The junction had 5 bases not matched to a gene; V was cut back by 4 bases and J by 4 bases. The CDR3 sequence is 14 residues long. CDR1 and CDR2 (germline): SNHLY, FYNNEI. The CDR3 protein is CASSGQGNTETQYF. Here the CDR3 DNA reads TGTGCCAGCAGTGGACAGGGGAATACAGAGACCCAGTACTTC.

V and J are TRBV28 and TRBJ2-3, with a tentative D call TRBD2 (5 bases). CDR3 size: 14 residues. Trimming took 5 bases from V and 5 from J, leaving 14 bases between them. CDR1 is MDHEN and CDR2 is SYDVKM in the germline V gene. The CDR3 loop reads CASSPQLDRDTQYF. CDR3 nucleotide sequence: TGTGCCAGCAGTCCTCAACTAGATCGAGATACGCAGTATTTT. Complete variable domain (other parts from reference TRBV28 and TRBJ2-3): DVKVTQSSRYLVKRTGEKVFLECVQDMDHENMFWYRQDPGLGLRLIYFSYDVKMKEKGDIPEGYSVSREKKERFSLILESASTNQTSMYLCASSPQLDRDTQYFGPGTRLTVL.

The rearrangement joins TRBV5-4 to TRBJ1-4; possibly TRBD1 for D (6 bases). The CDR3 sequence is 15 residues long. CDR1 SGHNT and CDR2 YYREEE come from the germline V gene (reference sequence). Trimming took off 3 bases at V and 8 bases at J, with 17 bases between the two ends. The CDR3 loop is CASSSPSLGAEKLFF. The CDR3 DNA reads as TGTGCCAGCAGCTCGCCAAGCTTGGGGGCAGAAAAACTGTTTTTT.

The CDR3 is CASSWGQGNQPQHF. The CDR3 bases are TGTGCCAGCAGTTGGGGACAGGGCAATCAGCCCCAGCATTTT. The J gene is TRBJ1-5, the V gene TRBV27; 8 bases align to TRBD1. V was pared by 4 bases and J by 2 bases, with 1 base of the junction left unmatched. Germline V gene sequence: CDR1 MNHEY, CDR2 SMNVEV (reference sequence). The CDR3 is made up of 14 amino acids.

The CDR3 sequence is CATSDTLPPGLAGYNEQFF. In DNA, the CDR3 is TGTGCCACCAGTGACACCCTCCCACCGGGACTAGCGGGATACAATGAGCAGTTCTTC. The J gene is TRBJ2-1, the V gene TRBV24-1, with 13 bases identical to TRBD2. This CDR3 spans 19 amino acids. The germline gives CDR1 KGHDR, CDR2 SFDVKD. V lost 4 bases, J lost 4 bases, and 12 bases stayed unmatched.

The chain links TRBV5-4 to TRBJ1-5, with TRBD1 as a possible D gene (6 bases). V was clipped by 4 bases and J by 6 bases, with 20 bases between them. Germline values: CDR1 SGHNT, CDR2 YYREEE (reference sequence). This CDR3 comprises 16 residues. DNA of the CDR3: TGTGCCAGCAGCCGGGACGGGGGGGCCCATCCTCAGCCCCAGCATTTT. It codes for CASSRDGGAHPQPQHF.

This clone was recorded once. The V gene is TRBV5-1, the J gene TRBJ2-3; 12 bases fit TRBD1. CDR3 length: 16 residues. Losses at the gene ends were 4 bases for V and 3 bases for J; bases not matched to a gene: 6. In germline, CDR1 is SGHRS, CDR2 YFSETQ. The CDR3 nucleotides are TGCGCCAGCAGCACCCGGGACAGGGGGCGAACAGATACGCAGTATTTT. This codes for CASSTRDRGRTDTQYF.

CDR3 DNA sequence: TGTGCCAGCAGTTATGGGGCACAGAGAAACACCGGGGAGCTGTTTTTT. Amino acid sequence: CASSYGAQRNTGELFF. This chain links TRBV6-2 or TRBV6-3 with TRBJ2-2; possibly TRBD1 for D (5 bases). The CDR3 totals 16 residues. The germline V gene has CDR1 MNHEY and CDR2 SVGEGT. Deletions cut 3 bases from V and 2 bases from J, with 13 bases between.

This clone occurred once. This chain joins TRBV18 and TRBJ2-1; tentative D call: TRBD2 (6 bases). With 6 bases removed from V and 10 bases from J, the gap between germline ends came to 13 bases. In germline, CDR1 is KGHSH, CDR2 LQKENI. This CDR3 comprises 12 residues. CDR3 in amino acids: CASSLWEEEQFF. CDR3 bases: TGTGCCAGCTCCCTCTGGGAGGAGGAGCAGTTCTTC. Variable domain in full (rest from reference TRBV18 and TRBJ2-1): NAGVMQNPRHLVRRRGQEARLRCSPMKGHSHVYWYRQLPEEGLKFMVYLQKENIIDESGMPKERFSAEFPKEGPSILRIQQVVRGDSAAYFCASSLWEEEQFFGPGTRLTVL.

The chain couples TRBV3-1 (or the pseudogene TRBV3-2) to TRBJ1-5; 8 bases are shared with TRBD1. With V trimmed by 3 bases and J by 6 bases, 1 base remained unmatched. CDR1 LGHDT and CDR2 YNNKEL come from the germline V gene (reference sequence). The CDR3 is made up of 13 amino acids. The CDR3 DNA sequence: TGTGCCAGCAGCCAGGACAGGGTTCAGCCCCAGCATTTT. Its translation: CASSQDRVQPQHF.

The chain employs TRBV11-2 and TRBJ2-1; D is undetermined. CDR3 size: 13 residues. Germline-derived CDR1 and CDR2 are SGHAT and FQNNGV. V dropped 0 bases and J dropped 4 bases, with 4 bases sitting between them. CDR3 in amino acids: CASSLDAYNEQFF. The CDR3 nucleotides are TGTGCCAGCAGCTTAGATGCGTACAATGAGCAGTTCTTC.

This clone showed up just once. This sequence joins TRBV5-1 and TRBJ2-7, with 7 bases fitting TRBD1. The junction had 6 bases not matched to a gene; V was cut back by 4 bases and J by 2 bases. The length of the CDR3 is 14 residues. Germline CDR1 reads SGHRS; CDR2 reads YFSETQ. The CDR3 loop is CASSPAGQAYEQYV. In DNA, the CDR3 is TGCGCCAGCAGCCCCGCTGGACAGGCCTACGAGCAGTACGTC.

This rearrangement joins TRBV7-2 to TRBJ1-1; D remains unclear. CDR1 is SGHTA and CDR2 is FQGNSA in the germline V gene. The CDR3 is made up of 14 amino acids. V lost 1 base and J lost 3, with 9 bases in between. The CDR3 nucleotides are TGTGCCAGCAGCTTAGTTCTCGGTGACACTGAAGCTTTCTTT. Translating it yields CASSLVLGDTEAFF.

The genes are TRBV29-1 and TRBJ1-2; 7 bases are a match to TRBD1. The CDR3 spans 13 residues. Germline CDR1 is SQVTM and CDR2 is ANQGSEA. V gave up 6 bases and J gave up 4 bases; unmatched junction bases: 8. CDR3 protein: CSVGTEGPYGYTF. The CDR3 coding sequence is TGCAGCGTAGGGACAGAGGGACCCTATGGCTACACCTTC.

The V call is TRBV5-8, the J call TRBJ2-7, with D perhaps matching TRBD1 (6 bases). The CDR3 covers 15 residues. Trimming removed 2 bases from V and 5 bases from J, with 17 bases in between. CDR1 SGHTS and CDR2 YDEGEE come from the germline V gene. The CDR3 reads CASSFWTAQPNEQYF. CDR3 nucleotide sequence: TGTGCCAGCAGCTTCTGGACAGCCCAACCCAACGAGCAGTACTTC.

The V call is TRBV11-3, the J call TRBJ2-5; D gene uncertain. This CDR3 comprises 13 residues. Germline CDR1 and CDR2: SGHNT and YENEEA. V lost 1 base and J 1 base, leaving 4 bases between the germline ends. In DNA form, the CDR3 reads TGTGCCAGCAGCTTAGGCAGCCAAGAGACCCAGTACTTC. It translates to CASSLGSQETQYF.

The CDR3: CASSPPNAEETQYF. CDR3 sequence (DNA): TGTGCCAGCTCACCACCGAACGCGGAGGAGACCCAGTACTTC. The chain recombines TRBV18 with TRBJ2-5, with D unresolved. Looked up from germline, CDR1 is KGHSH and CDR2 is LQKENI. The CDR3 sequence is 14 residues long. The germline V and J ends were trimmed by 0 bases and 5 bases, with 10 bases remaining between them.

The chain has TRBV5-1 and TRBJ1-6; 8 bases are a match to TRBD1. The CDR3 totals 18 residues. V lost 0 bases to trimming and J lost 3 bases; unmatched junction nucleotides: 8. The germline V gene encodes CDR1 SGHRS and CDR2 YFSETQ. The CDR3: CASSLETGGTGYNSPLHF. CDR3 in DNA: TGCGCCAGCAGCTTGGAGACGGGCGGGACAGGCTATAATTCACCCCTCCACTTT.

The chain links TRBV6-6 to TRBJ1-1; perhaps TRBD1 as D (5 bases). CDR3 length equals 14 residues. Germline loops: CDR1 MNHNY, CDR2 SVGAGI (reference sequence). The ends were cut back, 8 bases at V and 4 bases at J, with 17 bases in the middle. CDR3 sequence: CASSSLGVSTEAFF. CDR3 coding DNA: TGTGCCAGCTCCTCCTTAGGGGTGAGCACTGAAGCTTTCTTT.

This chain uses TRBV3-1 (or the pseudogene TRBV3-2) with TRBJ2-2; D not certain. Germline V lookup: CDR1 LGHDT, CDR2 YNNKEL (reference sequence). The CDR3 totals 13 residues. V dropped 1 base and J dropped 6 bases, with 6 bases sitting between them. The CDR3 reads CASSQVLAGELFF. The CDR3 DNA sequence: TGTGCCAGCAGCCAAGTACTCGCCGGGGAGCTGTTTTTT.

The chain carries TRBV15 and TRBJ1-1, with 8 bases identical to TRBD1. Trimming at V came to 3 bases and at J to 0 bases, leaving 9 bases not matched to a gene. From germline, CDR1 is LNHNV and CDR2 YYDKDF (reference sequence). This CDR3 spans 17 amino acids. CDR3 DNA sequence: TGTGCCACCAGCAGGGAGGACAGGGAACAACTGAACACTGAAGCTTTCTTT. Translation gives CATSREDREQLNTEAFF.